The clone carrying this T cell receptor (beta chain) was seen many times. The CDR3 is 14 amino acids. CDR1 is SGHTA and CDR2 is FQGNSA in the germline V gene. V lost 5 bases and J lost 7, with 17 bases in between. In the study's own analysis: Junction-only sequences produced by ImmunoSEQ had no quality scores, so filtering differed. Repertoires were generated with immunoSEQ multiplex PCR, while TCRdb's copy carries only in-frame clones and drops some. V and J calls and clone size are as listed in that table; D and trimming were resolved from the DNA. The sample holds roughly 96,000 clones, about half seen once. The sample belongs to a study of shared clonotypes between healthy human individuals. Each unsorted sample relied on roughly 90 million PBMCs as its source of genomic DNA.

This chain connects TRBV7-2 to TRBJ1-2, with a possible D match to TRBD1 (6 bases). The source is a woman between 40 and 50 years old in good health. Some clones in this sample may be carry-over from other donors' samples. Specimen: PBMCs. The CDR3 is CASSRSAGQSGYTF. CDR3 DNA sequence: TGTGCCAGCAGCCGCTCTGCCGGACAGTCTGGCTACACCTTC.